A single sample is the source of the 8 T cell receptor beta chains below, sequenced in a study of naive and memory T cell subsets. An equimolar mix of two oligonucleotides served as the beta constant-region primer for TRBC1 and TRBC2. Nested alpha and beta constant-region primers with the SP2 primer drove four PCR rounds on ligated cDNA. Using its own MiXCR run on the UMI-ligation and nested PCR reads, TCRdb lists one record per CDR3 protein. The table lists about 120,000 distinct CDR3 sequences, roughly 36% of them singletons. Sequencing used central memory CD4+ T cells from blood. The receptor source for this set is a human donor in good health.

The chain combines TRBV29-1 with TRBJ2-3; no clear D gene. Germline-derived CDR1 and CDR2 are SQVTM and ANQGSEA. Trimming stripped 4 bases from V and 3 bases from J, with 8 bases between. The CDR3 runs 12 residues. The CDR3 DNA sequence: TGCAGCGTTGCTTGGGCGACAGATACGCAGTATTTT. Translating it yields CSVAWATDTQYF.

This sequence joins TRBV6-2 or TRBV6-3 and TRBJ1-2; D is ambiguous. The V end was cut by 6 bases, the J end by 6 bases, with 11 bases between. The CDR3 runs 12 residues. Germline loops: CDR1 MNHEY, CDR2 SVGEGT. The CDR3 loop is CASRDRLDGYTF. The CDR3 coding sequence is TGTGCCAGCAGGGACCGACTAGATGGCTACACCTTC.

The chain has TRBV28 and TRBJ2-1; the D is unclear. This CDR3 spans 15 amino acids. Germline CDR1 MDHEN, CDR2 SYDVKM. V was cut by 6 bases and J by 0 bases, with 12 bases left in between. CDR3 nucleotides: TGTGCCAGCAGGAAACAGCTAGGCTCCTACAATGAGCAGTTCTTC. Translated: CASRKQLGSYNEQFF.

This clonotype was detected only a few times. CDR3 loop: CASSYTSGSPEQYF. DNA for the CDR3: TGTGCCAGCAGCTATACTAGCGGGAGTCCCGAGCAGTACTTC. This chain joins TRBV11-2 and TRBJ2-7; TRBD2 aligns across 11 bases. The V gene end was trimmed by 4 bases and the J gene end by 6 bases; junction bases not matched to a gene: 5. From germline, CDR1 is SGHAT and CDR2 FQNNGV. The CDR3 has 14 residues.

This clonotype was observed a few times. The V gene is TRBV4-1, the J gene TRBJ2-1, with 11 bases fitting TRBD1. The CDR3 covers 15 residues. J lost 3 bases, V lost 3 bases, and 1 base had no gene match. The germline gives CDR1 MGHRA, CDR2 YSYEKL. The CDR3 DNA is TGCGCCAGCAGCCATGGGACAGGGGGCTACAATGAGCAGTTCTTC. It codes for CASSHGTGGYNEQFF.

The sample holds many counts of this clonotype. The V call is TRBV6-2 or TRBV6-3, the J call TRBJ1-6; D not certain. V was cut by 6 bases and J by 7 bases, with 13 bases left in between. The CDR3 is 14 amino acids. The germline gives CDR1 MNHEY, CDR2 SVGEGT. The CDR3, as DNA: TGTGCCAGCAGACCAGGACGGTTGAATTCACCCCTCCACTTT. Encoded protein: CASRPGRLNSPLHF.

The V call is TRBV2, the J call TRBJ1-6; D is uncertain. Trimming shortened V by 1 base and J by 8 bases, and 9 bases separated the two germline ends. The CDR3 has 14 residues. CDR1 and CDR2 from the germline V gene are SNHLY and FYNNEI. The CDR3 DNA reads TGTGCCAGCAGTGAAGGGGTTTCCCATTCACCCCTCCACTTT. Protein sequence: CASSEGVSHSPLHF.

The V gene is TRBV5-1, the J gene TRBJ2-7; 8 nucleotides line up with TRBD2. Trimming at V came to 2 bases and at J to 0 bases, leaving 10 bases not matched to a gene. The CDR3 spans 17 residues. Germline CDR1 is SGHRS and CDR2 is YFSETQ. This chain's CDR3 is CASSFSAGGAPSYEQYF. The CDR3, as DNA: TGCGCCAGCAGCTTTAGTGCCGGGGGGGCTCCCTCCTACGAGCAGTACTTC.